Here is one T cell receptor beta chain with its context. As yet, its antigen is unknown. The CDR3 has 14 residues. From germline, CDR1 is SEHNR and CDR2 FQNEAQ (reference sequence). The junction had 2 bases not matched to a gene; V was cut back by 5 bases and J by 3 bases. Regarding time point: sample taken at primary tumor resection. Whole RNA obtained from tumor, nontumor lung or frozen PBMC underwent sequencing without sorting. The data were taken from a study of spatial heterogeneity in lung cancer. Study in general: The average appearance count of each unique TCR and UMI combination in raw reads was more than nine. General study results and limits: Ubiquitous expanded tumor TCRs appeared in blood more at resection than follow-up.

The library protocol tagged each TCR cDNA with a unique molecular identifier. TCRdb called the 5' RACE reads again in MiXCR, with one record for every CDR3 protein. The sample includes about 86,000 distinct CDR3 sequences, 10% to 15% seen only once; the top ten take 4.6%. Here the sequenced sample was PBMCs, taken at surgery. This chain joins TRBV7-9 and TRBJ2-5; TRBD2 matches at 11 bases. The TCR sequence derives from a male donor with early-stage non-small cell lung cancer. This CDR3 is CASSPGLAEETQYF. The CDR3 DNA follows: TGTGCCAGCAGCCCGGGACTAGCGGAAGAGACCCAGTACTTC.